The 3 T cell receptor beta chains below were found in one sample sequenced in a study of T-cell reconstitution after alpha-beta-depleted transplantation in children. Unique molecular identifiers tagged the TCRbeta library. TCRdb itself ran the PCR reads through MiXCR, one entry per CDR3 protein. The table records 130,000 to 150,000 distinct CDR3 sequences, 7.5% to 9% of them present only once. Here the sequenced sample was PBMCs, mostly from graft donor cells, taken 180 days after TCRalphabeta/CD19-depleted stem cell transplant. These receptors originate from a female patient aged 2 to 10 who had a stem cell transplant for congenital amegakaryocytic thrombocytopenia, so the T cells may come from the graft donor.

The chain carries TRBV10-2 and TRBJ2-4; D possibly corresponds to TRBD2 (5 bases). The CDR3 extends over 16 amino acids. V gave up 6 bases and J gave up 0 bases, with 15 bases separating them. From germline, CDR1 is WSHSY and CDR2 SAAADI. For the CDR3, the DNA is TGCGCCAGCAGCGCCGACTATTACCTAGCCAAAAACATTCAGTACTTC. This gives the protein CASSADYYLAKNIQYF.

This clonotype appeared many times. This chain joins TRBV11-2 and TRBJ2-6; TRBD2 is a possible D gene (6 bases). Trimming removed 1 base at V and 1 base at J, with 17 bases between. The CDR3 length is 19 residues. From germline, CDR1 is SGHAT and CDR2 FQNNGV. CDR3 residues: CASSLVPRRRDSGANVLTF. The DNA for the CDR3 is TGTGCCAGCAGCTTAGTTCCCCGGAGGAGGGATTCTGGGGCCAACGTCCTGACTTTC.

This clonotype was observed a few times. The chain combines TRBV5-1 with TRBJ1-1, with 12 bases aligning to TRBD1. With 0 bases clipped from V and 8 bases from J, the junction kept 14 bases outside the gene matches. CDR1 SGHRS and CDR2 YFSETQ come from the germline V gene. This CDR3 has 18 residues. The CDR3 here is CASSLATGTGGYVREAFF. In nucleotides, the CDR3 is TGCGCCAGCAGCTTGGCAACCGGGACAGGGGGCTATGTGCGAGAAGCTTTCTTT.